This T cell receptor beta chain stems from a study of blood T cell repertoires in COVID-19. Study-level information: COVID-19 samples, acute and convalescent, were from the United States, Italy and Spain.

Some clones are missing from TCRdb's copy, which holds only in-frame ones; the method was immunoSEQ multiplex PCR. The data show about 170,000 clones, about 74% seen once. The V end was cut by 4 bases, the J end by 7 bases, with 13 bases between. The CDR3 is 13 amino acids. Germline values: CDR1 SGHDN, CDR2 FVKESK. Sample: peripheral blood. The rearrangement links TRBV14 to TRBJ1-1; D is unresolved. This TCR derives from a woman older than 75 with acute or convalescent COVID-19. CDR3 loop: CASSRQAQGEAFF. The DNA for the CDR3 is TGTGCCAGCAGCCGGCAGGCTCAAGGTGAAGCTTTCTTT. The entire variable domain, with the rest obtained from reference TRBV14 and TRBJ1-1, is as follows: EAGVTQFPSHSVIEKGQTVTLRCDPISGHDNLYWYRRVMGKEIKFLLHFVKESKQDESGMPNNRFLAERTGGTYSTLKVQPAELEDSGVYFCASSRQAQGEAFFGQGTRLTVV.